These 24 T cell receptor beta chains share one sample of origin, sequenced in a study of naive and memory T cell subsets. Two oligonucleotides, mixed equimolar, formed the beta constant-region primer covering TRBC1 and TRBC2. MiXCR, applied by TCRdb to the UMI-ligation and nested PCR reads, yields one record per CDR3 protein. This table holds 140,000 to 150,000 distinct CDR3 sequences, 17% found once. The sequenced sample consisted of naive CD4+ T cells from blood. The receptors were sampled from a human donor in good health.

In this sample, this clonotype turned up many times. The gene calls are TRBV28 and TRBJ2-3; either TRBD1 or TRBD2 may fit D (5 bases each). Trimming removed 4 bases from V and 3 bases from J, with 14 bases in between. Looked up from germline, CDR1 is MDHEN and CDR2 is SYDVKM. This CDR3 has 15 amino acids. The DNA for the CDR3 is TGTGCCAGCAGTTCTCCCGGGACGGGGACAGATACGCAGTATTTT. Its protein product is CASSSPGTGTDTQYF.

The sample holds a few counts of this clonotype. This chain uses TRBV29-1 with TRBJ2-2; D is tentatively TRBD1 or TRBD2 (6 bases each). Between the trimmed V and J ends, which lost 1 base and 4 bases, there was a span of 16 bases. There are 16 residues in the CDR3. Looked up from germline, CDR1 is SQVTM and CDR2 is ANQGSEA. CDR3 in DNA: TGCAGCGTTGAAGGGGGGGCCCTAGGGGGCACCGGGGAGCTGTTTTTT. Residues: CSVEGGALGGTGELFF.

This clonotype was seen a few times. J is TRBJ2-7 and V is TRBV20-1; 8 bases agree with TRBD2. V lost 1 base to trimming and J lost 5 bases; unmatched junction nucleotides: 10. The CDR3 covers 15 residues. In germline, CDR1 is DFQATT, CDR2 SNEGSKA (reference sequence). CDR3 nucleotides: TGCAGTGCTAGAGTTCTAGGCGGGAGGACGGACGAGCAGTACTTC. Its protein product is CSARVLGGRTDEQYF.

This clonotype was detected ten times or more. The chain links TRBV12-3 or TRBV12-4 to TRBJ2-5; D not resolved. The ends were cut back, 5 bases at V and 3 bases at J, with 4 bases in the middle. The length of the CDR3 is 11 residues. The CDR3 DNA follows: TGTGCCAGCAGTCAGGAAGAGACCCAGTACTTC. This gives the protein CASSQEETQYF.

This clonotype was detected a few times. Compared with germline, one end of the junction differs, possibly owing to a read error. The gene calls are TRBV7-8 and TRBJ2-7; 9 bases align to TRBD2. CDR1 SGHVS and CDR2 FQNEAQ come from the germline V gene. This CDR3 contains 12 residues. The CDR3 spells CASSLVRVAGVF. The CDR3 DNA follows: TGTGCCAGCAGCTTAGTTAGGGTAGCGGGAGTCTTC.

This clonotype has more than one count but fewer than ten. The chain combines TRBV5-6 with TRBJ2-1, with 9 nucleotides matching TRBD2. The CDR3 extends over 16 amino acids. V gave up 3 bases and J gave up 3 bases; unmatched junction bases: 7. Germline loops: CDR1 SGHDT, CDR2 YYEEEE. CDR3: CASSSLWTSDYNEQFF. The CDR3 coding sequence is TGTGCCAGCAGCTCCCTTTGGACTAGCGACTACAATGAGCAGTTCTTC.

The CDR3 reads CASSPPRYSLSSYEQYF. The CDR3 DNA follows: TGTGCCAGCAGCCCCCCGCGGTACTCGTTATCGTCCTACGAGCAGTACTTC. The V gene is TRBV7-9, the J gene TRBJ2-7; no definite D call. The CDR3 covers 17 residues. Trimming stripped 5 bases from V and 1 base from J, with 21 bases between. In germline, CDR1 is SEHNR, CDR2 FQNEAQ (reference sequence).

This sequence joins TRBV10-3 and TRBJ2-7; D ambiguous. Trimming pared 4 bases from V and 5 bases from J, leaving 12 bases between. This CDR3 contains 13 residues. Per the germline V gene, CDR1 is ENHRY and CDR2 is SYGVKD. DNA for the CDR3: TGTGCCATCAGTGGGTGGGGTAAGGACGAGCAGTACTTC. It encodes CAISGWGKDEQYF.

This clonotype was recorded a few times. J is TRBJ2-1 and V is TRBV7-2; 9 nucleotides match TRBD2. Germline CDR1 SGHTA, CDR2 FQGNSA. Trimming took 5 bases from V and 6 from J; bases not matched to a gene: 17. The CDR3 has 18 amino acids. The CDR3, as DNA: TGTGCCAGCAGCCGCCCCTGGGGGGAAGCGGGAGGTCTCAATGAGCAGTTCTTC. This gives the protein CASSRPWGEAGGLNEQFF.

J is TRBJ2-3 and V is TRBV6-5; 8 positions agree with TRBD2. The length of the CDR3 is 16 residues. Germline V lookup: CDR1 MNHEY, CDR2 SVGAGI. J lost 4 bases, V lost 7 bases, and 13 bases had no gene match. As DNA, the CDR3 is TGTGCCAGCAATCCCCGGGCAACCGGGGGGGCAGATACGCAGTATTTT. It yields the protein CASNPRATGGADTQYF.

The chain couples TRBV29-1 to TRBJ2-5; D might be TRBD1 or TRBD2, each matching 6 bases. The CDR3 length is 12 residues. The germline gives CDR1 SQVTM, CDR2 ANQGSEA. Trimming removed 3 bases at V and 4 bases at J, with 9 bases between. As DNA, the CDR3 is TGCAGCGTTGAGAGGGGGGCAGAGACCCAGTACTTC. Protein: CSVERGAETQYF.

This clonotype occurred a few times. The J gene is TRBJ2-2, the V gene TRBV20-1, with TRBD2 matching over 7 bases. This CDR3 has 15 residues. In germline, CDR1 is DFQATT, CDR2 SNEGSKA (reference sequence). The trim removed 1 base at V and 7 bases at J, leaving 9 bases unmatched. The chain's CDR3 is CSARALREGLGELFF. The CDR3 DNA reads as TGCAGTGCTAGAGCGTTGAGGGAGGGACTCGGGGAGCTGTTTTTT.

The CDR3 nucleotides are TGTGCCAGCCACCGGGGACAGGGCTACGAGCAGTACTTC. It specifies CASHRGQGYEQYF. The genes are TRBV27 and TRBJ2-7, with TRBD1 matching 9 bases. Germline lookup yields CDR1 MNHEY and CDR2 SMNVEV (reference sequence). The ends lost 8 bases at V and 3 bases at J; junction bases unmatched: 5. This CDR3 spans 13 amino acids.

This clonotype was observed a few times. This chain uses TRBV25-1 with TRBJ2-1; 13 nucleotides match TRBD2. The CDR3 covers 17 residues. Germline-derived CDR1 and CDR2 are MGHDK and SYGVNS. Unmatched junction bases numbered 1, after V lost 1 base and J lost 1 base. This CDR3 reads CASSELLAGGSYNEQFF. The CDR3 coding sequence is TGTGCCAGCAGTGAATTACTAGCGGGGGGGTCCTACAATGAGCAGTTCTTC.

This clonotype was found a few times. This chain joins TRBV5-1 and TRBJ1-3; 9 nucleotides align to TRBD1. V shed 5 bases, J shed 4 bases, and the junction held 7 bases outside the gene matches. This CDR3 region has 15 residues. Germline values: CDR1 SGHRS, CDR2 YFSETQ. The CDR3 region is CASSPGGQGGNTIYF. CDR3 nucleotide sequence: TGCGCCAGCAGTCCTGGGGGACAGGGCGGAAACACCATATATTTT.

This clonotype has at least ten counts. V is TRBV29-1 and J is TRBJ2-3; 8 bases are a match to TRBD2. The CDR3 spans 14 residues. Per the germline V gene, CDR1 is SQVTM and CDR2 is ANQGSEA. The V segment lost 5 bases and the J segment 0 bases; nucleotides outside the gene matches: 4. Written as DNA, the CDR3 is TGCAGCGTTCAGGGGACTAGAAGCACAGATACGCAGTATTTT. Protein product: CSVQGTRSTDTQYF.

This chain joins TRBV28 and TRBJ2-1, with 14 bases aligning to TRBD2. Unmatched junction bases numbered 14, after V lost 5 bases and J lost 8 bases. Germline assignment: CDR1 MDHEN and CDR2 SYDVKM. The CDR3 totals 18 residues. The CDR3 DNA is TGTGCCAGCAGTCAATTCATCCGACTAGCGGGAGGGCCCCATGAGCAGTTCTTC. It codes for CASSQFIRLAGGPHEQFF. The full variable domain, its missing parts supplied by reference TRBV28 and TRBJ2-1, is DVKVTQSSRYLVKRTGEKVFLECVQDMDHENMFWYRQDPGLGLRLIYFSYDVKMKEKGDIPEGYSVSREKKERFSLILESASTNQTSMYLCASSQFIRLAGGPHEQFFGPGTRLTVL.

This clonotype has a handful of counts. The V and J genes are TRBV5-1 and TRBJ1-1, with TRBD1 matching over 8 bases. CDR3 length: 13 amino acids. Trimming cost V 2 bases and J 4 bases; bases outside gene matches: 1. In germline, CDR1 is SGHRS, CDR2 YFSETQ. Here the CDR3 DNA reads TGCGCCAGCAGCTTCGACAGGGGCACTGAAGCTTTCTTT. It codes for CASSFDRGTEAFF. The full variable domain, with the rest looked up from reference TRBV5-1 and TRBJ1-1, is KAGVTQTPRYLIKTRGQQVTLSCSPISGHRSVSWYQQTPGQGLQFLFEYFSETQRNKGNFPGRFSGRQFSNSRSEMNVSTLELGDSALYLCASSFDRGTEAFFGQGTRLTVV.

Only a few counts were recorded for this clonotype. This CDR3 is CASSPTTGMAYEQYF. CDR3 DNA: TGTGCCAGCAGCCCGACGACAGGGATGGCCTACGAGCAGTACTTC. The chain has TRBV6-5 and TRBJ2-7; 7 nucleotides line up with TRBD1. The CDR3 is 15 amino acids. CDR1 and CDR2 from the germline V gene are MNHEY and SVGAGI. After removal of 6 bases from V and 2 bases from J, the junction contained 10 bases not matched to a gene.

Ten or more counts support this clonotype. The chain employs TRBV6-2 or TRBV6-3 and TRBJ2-5; D not resolved. The germline CDR1 and CDR2 sequences are MNHEY and SVGEGT. The CDR3 covers 14 residues. The V end lost 4 bases, the J end lost 1 base, and 10 bases lay between the germline ends. This CDR3 is CASSWLPAQETQYF. CDR3 bases: TGTGCCAGCAGTTGGTTACCAGCCCAAGAGACCCAGTACTTC.

This clonotype showed up just a few times. The rearrangement uses TRBV28 and TRBJ1-2; TRBD1 agrees at 7 bases. Germline V gives CDR1 MDHEN, CDR2 SYDVKM. This CDR3 has 12 residues. The junction had 10 bases not matched to a gene; V was cut back by 11 bases and J by 7 bases. The chain's CDR3 is CACSSRGPGYTF. DNA of the CDR3: TGTGCCTGTTCCAGTAGGGGGCCTGGCTACACCTTC.

In this sample, this clonotype turned up a few times. The chain couples TRBV12-3 or TRBV12-4 to TRBJ2-3; the D gene could be TRBD1 or TRBD2 (6 bases each). V shed 5 bases and J shed 2 bases, with 17 bases lying between them. CDR3 length: 16 amino acids. Here the CDR3 DNA reads TGTGCCAGCAGTCCCGGGGGCAGGGCGTACACAGATACGCAGTATTTT. This codes for CASSPGGRAYTDTQYF.

The chain couples TRBV12-3 or TRBV12-4 to TRBJ1-1; 7 bases are a match to TRBD1. There are 15 residues in the CDR3. Trimming cost V 5 bases and J 1 base; bases outside gene matches: 7. As DNA, the CDR3 is TGTGCCAGCAGTCCTCAGGGGGACCCGAACACTGAAGCTTTCTTT. It encodes CASSPQGDPNTEAFF.

This chain links TRBV12-3 or TRBV12-4 with TRBJ2-7, with 7 bases matching TRBD1. V lost 6 bases and J lost 0; bases outside the gene matches: 8. This CDR3 comprises 15 residues. The CDR3 region is CASRTRQGSSYEQYF. The CDR3 nucleotides are TGTGCCAGCAGGACTCGACAGGGTAGCTCCTACGAGCAGTACTTC.